These T cell receptor beta chains were read from a single sample in a study of OX40 agonist ivuxolimab in advanced cancers. Repertoires were generated with immunoSEQ multiplex PCR, while TCRdb's copy carries only in-frame clones and drops some. The sample has about 68,000 clones; around four fifths are singletons. The material was CD4+ or CD8+ T cells sorted from blood, obtained in a trial of the OX40 agonist ivuxolimab. The receptors shown here come from an adult with an advanced solid tumor such as melanoma, head and neck, liver or kidney cancer. Each CDR3 is given with its conserved first and last residue. D genes are given only for firm matches. Where a row states a size, it is once, few, many or the class of an expanded clone; other rows omit it.

TRBV23-1	NA	TRBJ1-5	TRBD1	CASSPTGTGRGQPQHF	TGCGCCAGCAGTCCGACCGGGACAGGGCGAGGTCAGCCCCAGCATTTT
TRBV23-1	NA	TRBJ2-5	NA	CASSRQSHGETQYF	TGCGCCAGCAGTCGTCAGAGCCACGGGGAGACCCAGTACTTC
TRBV11-2	NA	TRBJ2-7	NA	CASSLALTSYVWEQYF	TGTGCCAGCAGCTTAGCCCTCACTAGCTACGTTTGGGAGCAGTACTTC
TRBV6-5	NA	TRBJ1-2	TRBD1	CASRTGEDGYTF	TGTGCCAGCAGGACAGGGGAAGACGGCTACACCTTC
TRBV27	NA	TRBJ2-1	TRBD2	CASSFRGAGGSGNEQFF	TGTGCCAGCAGTTTCCGAGGAGCGGGAGGGAGTGGGAATGAGCAGTTCTTC
TRBV2	NA	TRBJ1-1	TRBD1	CASSASPQGAGEAFF	TGTGCCAGCAGTGCCTCACCCCAGGGGGCGGGTGAAGCTTTCTTT
TRBV19	NA	TRBJ2-7	NA	CASSIAGGAYEQYF	TGTGCCAGTAGTATAGCAGGAGGTGCCTACGAGCAGTACTTC
TRBV6-6	NA	TRBJ1-1	NA	CASTEGGAPTEAFF	TGTGCCAGCACCGAGGGGGGGGCTCCAACTGAAGCTTTCTTT
TRBV6-1	NA	TRBJ1-1	TRBD1	CASSRTGSRDTEAFF	TGTGCCAGCAGCAGGACAGGCAGTCGGGACACTGAAGCTTTCTTT
TRBV2	NA	TRBJ1-6	TRBD1	CASSELQGGSPLHF	TGTGCCAGCAGTGAATTACAGGGGGGATCACCCCTCCACTTT
TRBV21-1	NA	TRBJ2-2	NA	CASSKVLRVSGGELFF	TGTGCCAGCAGCAAGGTTCTCAGGGTATCCGGCGGGGAGCTGTTTTTT
TRBV6-5	NA	TRBJ2-1	TRBD2	CASRVAGVYNEQFF	TGTGCCAGCAGGGTAGCGGGGGTCTACAATGAGCAGTTCTTC
TRBV2	NA	TRBJ1-6	NA	CASSEDSNSPLHF	TGTGCCAGCAGTGAAGACAGCAATTCACCCCTCCACTTT
TRBV6-5	NA	TRBJ1-1	NA	CASSYSNSHMNTEAFF	TGTGCCAGCAGTTACTCGAACAGTCACATGAACACTGAAGCTTTCTTT
TRBV2	NA	TRBJ2-7	NA	CASSVRDSGEQYF	TGTGCCAGCAGTGTGAGGGATTCGGGCGAGCAGTACTTC
TRBV5-5	NA	TRBJ2-1	TRBD1	CASSSYPGQGYNEQFF	TGTGCCAGCAGCTCCTACCCGGGACAGGGGTACAATGAGCAGTTCTTC
TRBV2	NA	TRBJ2-3	TRBD2	CASSGTSSIDTQYF	TGTGCCAGCAGCGGGACTAGCTCCATCGATACGCAGTATTTT
TRBV9	few	TRBJ1-1	NA	CASSQGRGSGGEAFF	TGTGCCAGCAGCCAGGGGAGGGGGTCCGGGGGTGAAGCTTTCTTT
TRBV6-1	once	TRBJ2-1	TRBD1	CAGLTGGWDNEQFF	TGTGCCGGATTAACAGGGGGCTGGGACAATGAGCAGTTCTTC
TRBV6-6	NA	TRBJ1-5	TRBD1	CASSRGQLSSNQPQHF	TGTGCCAGCAGCCGGGGACAGCTCTCGAGCAATCAGCCCCAGCATTTT
TRBV5-1	NA	TRBJ2-7	TRBD1	CASSSDPGTGRLEQYF	TGCGCCAGCAGCTCCGACCCCGGGACAGGGAGACTCGAGCAGTACTTC
TRBV29-1	NA	TRBJ1-3	NA	CSANTGSSSGNTIYF	TGCAGCGCCAACACAGGGTCTAGCTCTGGAAACACCATATATTTT
TRBV2	NA	TRBJ2-1	NA	CASSYRDGSNEQFF	TGTGCCAGCAGTTATCGGGACGGGAGCAATGAGCAGTTCTTC
TRBV5-1	NA	TRBJ2-7	NA	CASGLGGPAYEQYF	TGCGCCAGCGGACTTGGGGGCCCAGCCTACGAGCAGTACTTC
TRBV28	NA	TRBJ1-2	NA	CASSLKGDGYTF	TGTGCCAGCAGTTTAAAGGGGGATGGCTACACCTTC
TRBV7-3	NA	TRBJ2-1	NA	CASSEGAASYNEQFF	TGTGCCAGCAGCGAAGGAGCGGCCTCCTACAATGAGCAGTTCTTC
TRBV19	NA	TRBJ2-3	NA	CASTQGFITDTQYF	TGTGCCAGTACCCAGGGATTTATCACAGATACGCAGTATTTT
TRBV19	NA	TRBJ1-2	NA	CASNFRQDDYYGYTF	TGTGCCAGTAACTTCCGACAGGACGATTACTATGGCTACACCTTC
TRBV30	NA	TRBJ1-3	NA	CAWSRGTLGGDTIYF	TGTGCCTGGAGTCGCGGGACCCTCGGGGGAGACACCATATATTTT
TRBV10-3	NA	TRBJ2-5	NA	CAISEYGGGETQYF	TGTGCCATCAGTGAATACGGGGGAGGAGAGACCCAGTACTTC
TRBV18	NA	TRBJ1-1	TRBD1	CASFQGAATEAFF	TGTGCCAGCTTCCAGGGGGCAGCCACTGAAGCTTTCTTT
TRBV7-9	NA	TRBJ2-7	NA	CASSLFGEQYF	TGTGCCAGCAGCTTATTCGGGGAGCAGTACTTC
TRBV7-9	NA	TRBJ1-2	NA	CASSYPRGQGYGYTF	TGTGCCAGCAGTTACCCAAGGGGCCAGGGCTATGGCTACACCTTC
TRBV27	NA	TRBJ2-7	TRBD1	CASSPKSGGSTGQGYEQYF	TGTGCCAGCAGTCCAAAGTCCGGGGGTTCGACGGGACAGGGTTACGAGCAGTACTTC
TRBV4-3	NA	TRBJ1-1	NA	CASSQDRAGNTEAFF	TGCGCCAGCAGCCAAGATCGGGCCGGGAACACTGAAGCTTTCTTT
TRBV19	NA	TRBJ1-1	NA	CASSASGHRSPFF	TGTGCCAGTAGTGCCTCGGGACACCGATCGCCCTTTTTT
TRBV6-1	once	TRBJ1-3	NA	CASSEFGVPGNTIYF	TGTGCCAGCAGTGAATTTGGGGTTCCGGGAAACACCATATATTTT
TRBV2	NA	TRBJ1-4	TRBD1	CASSALQGVNEKLFF	TGTGCCAGCAGTGCCCTGCAGGGGGTAAATGAAAAACTGTTTTTT
TRBV27	NA	TRBJ1-1	NA	CASSTAALNTEAFF	TGTGCCAGCAGCACTGCGGCCCTGAACACTGAAGCTTTCTTT
TRBV5-1	NA	TRBJ2-5	NA	CASSLGAPGETQYF	TGCGCCAGCAGCTTGGGAGCCCCGGGGGAGACCCAGTACTTC
TRBV6-1	NA	TRBJ2-3	NA	CASSEFSPDTQYF	TGTGCCAGCAGTGAATTTTCACCGGATACGCAGTATTTT
TRBV11-2	NA	TRBJ2-5	TRBD2	CASSFSSLAGGPGETQYF	TGTGCCAGCAGCTTCAGTTCTCTAGCGGGAGGGCCGGGAGAGACCCAGTACTTC
TRBV7-9	NA	TRBJ1-1	NA	CASSSRTVEAFF	TGTGCCAGCAGCTCGCGGACAGTTGAAGCTTTCTTT
TRBV5-1	once	TRBJ2-3	NA	CASSPGGASTDTQYF	TGCGCCAGCAGTCCCGGAGGGGCCAGCACAGATACGCAGTATTTT